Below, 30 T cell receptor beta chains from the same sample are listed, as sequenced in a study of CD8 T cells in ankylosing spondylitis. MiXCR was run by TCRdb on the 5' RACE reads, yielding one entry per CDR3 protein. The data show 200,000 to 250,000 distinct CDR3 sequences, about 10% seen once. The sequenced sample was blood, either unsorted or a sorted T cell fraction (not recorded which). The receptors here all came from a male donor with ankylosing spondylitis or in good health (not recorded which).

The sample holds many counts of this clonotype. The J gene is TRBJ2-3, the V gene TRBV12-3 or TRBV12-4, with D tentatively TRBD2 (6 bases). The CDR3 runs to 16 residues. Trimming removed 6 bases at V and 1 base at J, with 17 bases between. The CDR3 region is CASSPLTGGGTDTQYF. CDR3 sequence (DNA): TGTGCCAGCAGCCCACTAACCGGCGGGGGCACAGATACGCAGTATTTT.

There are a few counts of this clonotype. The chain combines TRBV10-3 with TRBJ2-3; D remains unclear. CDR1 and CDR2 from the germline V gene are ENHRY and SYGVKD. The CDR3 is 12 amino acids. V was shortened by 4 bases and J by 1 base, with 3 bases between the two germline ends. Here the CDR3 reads CAISARTDTQYF. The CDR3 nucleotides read TGTGCCATCAGTGCGCGCACAGATACGCAGTATTTT.

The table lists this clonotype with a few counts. Here the CDR3 reads CSAAKLGVLATNEKLFF. Written as DNA, the CDR3 is TGCAGTGCTGCTAAGCTGGGAGTCCTTGCAACTAATGAAAAACTGTTTTTT. The chain carries TRBV20-1 and TRBJ1-4; D ambiguous. In germline, CDR1 is DFQATT, CDR2 SNEGSKA (reference sequence). The CDR3 contains 17 residues. V was clipped by 5 bases and J by 0 bases, with 19 bases between them.

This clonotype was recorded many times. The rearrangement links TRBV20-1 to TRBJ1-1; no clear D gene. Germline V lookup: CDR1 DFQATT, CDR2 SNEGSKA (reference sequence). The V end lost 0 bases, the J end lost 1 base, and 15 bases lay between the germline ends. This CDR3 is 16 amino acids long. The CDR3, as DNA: TGCAGTGCTAGAGATTCAAGACCGGGCCCGAACACTGAAGCTTTCTTT. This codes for CSARDSRPGPNTEAFF.

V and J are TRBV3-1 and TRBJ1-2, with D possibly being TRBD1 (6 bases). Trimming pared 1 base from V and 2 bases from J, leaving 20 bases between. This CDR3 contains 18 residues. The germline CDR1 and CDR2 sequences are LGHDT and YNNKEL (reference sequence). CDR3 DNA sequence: TGTGCCAGCAGCCAAGGGGCAATGCGCGGGGGCACCAACTATGGCTACACCTTC. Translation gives CASSQGAMRGGTNYGYTF.

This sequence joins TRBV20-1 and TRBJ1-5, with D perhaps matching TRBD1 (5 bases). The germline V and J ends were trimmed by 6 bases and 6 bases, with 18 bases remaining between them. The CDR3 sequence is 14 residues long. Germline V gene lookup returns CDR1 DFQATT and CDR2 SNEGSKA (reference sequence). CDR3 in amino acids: CSATGTSFSQPQHF. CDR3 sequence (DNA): TGCAGTGCAACCGGGACCTCTTTTTCTCAGCCCCAGCATTTT.

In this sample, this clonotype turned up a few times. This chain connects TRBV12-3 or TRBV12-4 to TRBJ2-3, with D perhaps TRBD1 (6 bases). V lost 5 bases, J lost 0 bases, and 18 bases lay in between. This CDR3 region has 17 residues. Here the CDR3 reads CASSPGAAAPSTDTQYF. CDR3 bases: TGTGCCAGCAGTCCAGGGGCGGCGGCCCCTAGCACAGATACGCAGTATTTT.

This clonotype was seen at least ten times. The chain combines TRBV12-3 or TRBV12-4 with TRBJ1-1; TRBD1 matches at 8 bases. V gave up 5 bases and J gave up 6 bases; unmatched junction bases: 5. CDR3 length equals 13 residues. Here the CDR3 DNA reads TGTGCCAGCAGTCCGACAGGGGCTCCTGAAGCTTTCTTT. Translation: CASSPTGAPEAFF.

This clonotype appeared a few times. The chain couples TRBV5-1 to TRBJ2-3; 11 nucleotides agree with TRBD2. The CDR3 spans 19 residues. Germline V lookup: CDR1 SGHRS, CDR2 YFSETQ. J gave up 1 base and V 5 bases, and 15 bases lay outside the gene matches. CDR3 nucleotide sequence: TGCGCCAGCAGGCCAAGACTAGCGGGGAGACTATCTGGCACAGATACGCAGTATTTT. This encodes CASRPRLAGRLSGTDTQYF.

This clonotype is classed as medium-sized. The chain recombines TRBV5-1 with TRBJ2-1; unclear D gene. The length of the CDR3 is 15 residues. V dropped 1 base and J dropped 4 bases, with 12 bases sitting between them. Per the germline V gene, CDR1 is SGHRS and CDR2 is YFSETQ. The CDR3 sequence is CASSLSLQTYNEQFF. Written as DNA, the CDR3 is TGCGCCAGCAGCTTGAGTCTACAAACATACAATGAGCAGTTCTTC. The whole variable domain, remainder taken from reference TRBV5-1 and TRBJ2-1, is KAGVTQTPRYLIKTRGQQVTLSCSPISGHRSVSWYQQTPGQGLQFLFEYFSETQRNKGNFPGRFSGRQFSNSRSEMNVSTLELGDSALYLCASSLSLQTYNEQFFGPGTRLTVL.

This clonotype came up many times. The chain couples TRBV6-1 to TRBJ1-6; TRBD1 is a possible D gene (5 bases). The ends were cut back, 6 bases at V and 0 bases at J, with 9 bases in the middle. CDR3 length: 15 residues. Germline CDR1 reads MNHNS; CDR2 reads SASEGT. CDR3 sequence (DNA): TGTGCCAGCAGCCCAGACAGCTCCTATAATTCACCCCTCCACTTT. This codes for CASSPDSSYNSPLHF.

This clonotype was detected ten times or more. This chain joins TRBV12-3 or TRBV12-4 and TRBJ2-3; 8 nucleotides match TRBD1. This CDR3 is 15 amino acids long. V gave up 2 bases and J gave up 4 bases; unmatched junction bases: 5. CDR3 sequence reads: CASSLRQGAADTQYF. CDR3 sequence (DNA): TGTGCCAGCAGTTTAAGGCAGGGGGCCGCAGATACGCAGTATTTT.

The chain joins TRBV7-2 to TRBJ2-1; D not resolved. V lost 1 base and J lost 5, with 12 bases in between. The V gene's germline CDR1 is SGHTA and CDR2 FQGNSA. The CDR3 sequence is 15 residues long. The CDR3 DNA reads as TGTGCCAGCAGCTTAGATGGAGTCACAAACAATGAGCAGTTCTTC. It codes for CASSLDGVTNNEQFF.

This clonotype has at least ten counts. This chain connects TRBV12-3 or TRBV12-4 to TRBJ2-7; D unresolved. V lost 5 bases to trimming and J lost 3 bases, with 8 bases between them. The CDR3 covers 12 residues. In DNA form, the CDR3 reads TGTGCCAGCAGTCCACAAAACTACGAGCAGTACTTC. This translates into CASSPQNYEQYF.

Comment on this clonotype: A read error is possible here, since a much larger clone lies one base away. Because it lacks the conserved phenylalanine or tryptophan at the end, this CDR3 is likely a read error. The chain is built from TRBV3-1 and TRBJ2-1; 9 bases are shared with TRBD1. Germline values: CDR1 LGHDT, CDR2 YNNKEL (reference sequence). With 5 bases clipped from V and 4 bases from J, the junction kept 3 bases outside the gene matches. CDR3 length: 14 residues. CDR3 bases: TGTGCCAGCAGCTCGGACAGGGGTTACAATGAGCAGTTCATC. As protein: CASSSDRGYNEQFI.

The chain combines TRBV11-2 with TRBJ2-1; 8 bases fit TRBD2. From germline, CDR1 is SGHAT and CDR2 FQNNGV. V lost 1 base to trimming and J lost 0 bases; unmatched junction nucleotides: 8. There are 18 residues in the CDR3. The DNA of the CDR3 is TGTGCCAGCAGCTTAGTCTCATCGGGGGGGCTCTCCTACAATGAGCAGTTCTTC. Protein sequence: CASSLVSSGGLSYNEQFF.

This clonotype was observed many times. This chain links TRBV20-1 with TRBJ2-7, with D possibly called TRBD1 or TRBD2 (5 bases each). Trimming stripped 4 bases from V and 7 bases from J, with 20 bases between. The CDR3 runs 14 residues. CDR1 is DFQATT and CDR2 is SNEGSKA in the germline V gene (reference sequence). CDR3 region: CSATFTGTPGEQYF. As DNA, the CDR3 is TGCAGTGCTACCTTTACCGGGACCCCGGGTGAGCAGTACTTC.

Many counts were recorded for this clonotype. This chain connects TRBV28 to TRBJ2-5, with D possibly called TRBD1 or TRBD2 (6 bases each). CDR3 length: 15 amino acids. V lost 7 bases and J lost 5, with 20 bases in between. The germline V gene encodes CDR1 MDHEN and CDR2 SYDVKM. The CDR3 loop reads CASTEGVGGVETQYF. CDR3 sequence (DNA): TGTGCCAGCACCGAGGGGGTTGGAGGGGTGGAGACCCAGTACTTC.

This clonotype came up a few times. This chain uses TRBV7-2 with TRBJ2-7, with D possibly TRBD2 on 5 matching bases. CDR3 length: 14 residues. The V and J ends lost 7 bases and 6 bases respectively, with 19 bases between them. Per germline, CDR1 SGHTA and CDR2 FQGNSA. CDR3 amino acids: CASITDRTAGEQYF. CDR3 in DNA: TGTGCCAGCATCACGGACCGGACGGCGGGCGAGCAGTACTTC.

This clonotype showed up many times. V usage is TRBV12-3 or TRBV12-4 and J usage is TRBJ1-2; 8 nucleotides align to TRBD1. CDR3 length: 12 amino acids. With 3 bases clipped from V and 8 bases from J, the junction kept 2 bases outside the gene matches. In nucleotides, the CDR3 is TGTGCCAGCAGTTTGACAGGGGAAGGCTACACCTTC. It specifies CASSLTGEGYTF.

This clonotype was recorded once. The CDR3 DNA follows: TGTGCCAGCAGCTTAGTGCCGGAGCGCACTGAAGCTTTCTTT. It specifies CASSLVPERTEAFF. J is TRBJ1-1 and V is TRBV13; D unclear. The CDR3 has 14 residues. Germline CDR1 is PRHDT and CDR2 is FYEKMQ (reference sequence). V lost 1 base to trimming and J lost 4 bases, with 10 bases between them.

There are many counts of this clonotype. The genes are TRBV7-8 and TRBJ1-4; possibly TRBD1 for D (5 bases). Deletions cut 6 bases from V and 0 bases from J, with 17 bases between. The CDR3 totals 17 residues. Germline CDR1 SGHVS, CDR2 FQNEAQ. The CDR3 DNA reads TGTGCCAGCAGAAAAACCGCCGGGGCGGCAACTAATGAAAAACTGTTTTTT. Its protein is CASRKTAGAATNEKLFF.

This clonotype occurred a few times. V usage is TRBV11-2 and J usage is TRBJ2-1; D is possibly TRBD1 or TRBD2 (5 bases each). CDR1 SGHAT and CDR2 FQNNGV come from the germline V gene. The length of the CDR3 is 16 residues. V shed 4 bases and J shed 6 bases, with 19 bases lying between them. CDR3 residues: CASSSRARGRSNEQFF. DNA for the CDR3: TGTGCCAGCAGCTCTCGGGCGAGGGGACGCAGCAATGAGCAGTTCTTC.

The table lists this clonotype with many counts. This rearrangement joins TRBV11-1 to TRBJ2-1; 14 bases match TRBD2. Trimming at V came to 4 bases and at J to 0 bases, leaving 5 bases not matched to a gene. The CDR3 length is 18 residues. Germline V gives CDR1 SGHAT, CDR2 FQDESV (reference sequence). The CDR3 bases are TGTGCCAGCAGCTCACGGACTAGCGGGGGGAACTCCTACAATGAGCAGTTCTTC. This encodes CASSSRTSGGNSYNEQFF.

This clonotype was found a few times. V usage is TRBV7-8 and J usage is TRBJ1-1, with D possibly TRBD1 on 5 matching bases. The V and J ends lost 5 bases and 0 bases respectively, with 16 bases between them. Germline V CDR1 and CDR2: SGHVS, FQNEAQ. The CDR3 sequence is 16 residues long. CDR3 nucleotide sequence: TGTGCCAGCAGCATTGCGCCAGGGACCCTGAACACTGAAGCTTTCTTT. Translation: CASSIAPGTLNTEAFF.

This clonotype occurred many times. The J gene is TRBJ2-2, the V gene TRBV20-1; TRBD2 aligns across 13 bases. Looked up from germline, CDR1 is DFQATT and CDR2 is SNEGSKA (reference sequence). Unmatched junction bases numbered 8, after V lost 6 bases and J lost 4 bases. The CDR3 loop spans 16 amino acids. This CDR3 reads CSATPGTSGVTGELFF. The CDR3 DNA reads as TGCAGTGCAACCCCCGGGACTAGCGGGGTCACCGGGGAGCTGTTTTTT.

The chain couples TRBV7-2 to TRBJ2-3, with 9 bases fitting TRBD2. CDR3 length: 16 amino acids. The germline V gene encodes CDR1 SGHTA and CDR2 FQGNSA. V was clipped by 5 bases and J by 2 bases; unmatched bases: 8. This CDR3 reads CASSRTQRGDTDTQYF. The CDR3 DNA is TGTGCCAGCAGCCGAACCCAGCGGGGGGACACAGATACGCAGTATTTT.

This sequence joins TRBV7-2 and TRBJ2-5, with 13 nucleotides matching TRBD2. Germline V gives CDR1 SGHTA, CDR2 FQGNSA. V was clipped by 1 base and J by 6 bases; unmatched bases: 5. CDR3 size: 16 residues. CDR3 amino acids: CASSLGTSGGGKTQYF. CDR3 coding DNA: TGTGCCAGCAGCTTAGGGACTAGCGGGGGTGGAAAGACCCAGTACTTC.

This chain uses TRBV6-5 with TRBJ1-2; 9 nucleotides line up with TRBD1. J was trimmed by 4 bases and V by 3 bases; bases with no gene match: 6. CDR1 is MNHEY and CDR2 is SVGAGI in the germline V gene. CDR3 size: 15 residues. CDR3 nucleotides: TGTGCCAGCAGTTATAGTGGGACAGGGAGCTATGGCTACACCTTC. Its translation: CASSYSGTGSYGYTF.

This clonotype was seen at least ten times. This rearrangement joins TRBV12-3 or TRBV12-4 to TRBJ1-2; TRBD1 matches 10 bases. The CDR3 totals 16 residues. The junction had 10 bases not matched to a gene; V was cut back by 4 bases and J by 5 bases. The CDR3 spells CASSSSATGGRYGYTF. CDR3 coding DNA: TGTGCCAGCAGTTCCTCCGCGACAGGGGGCCGGTATGGCTACACCTTC.